These T cell receptor beta chains were read from a single sample in a study of Graves' ophthalmopathy and Graves' hyperthyroidism. TCRdb called the multiplex PCR reads again in MiXCR, with one record for every CDR3 protein. The profile shows fewer than 350,000 distinct CDR3 sequences, about 17% of them singletons. Sequencing input: peripheral blood. Receptors originate from an adult man with Graves' ophthalmopathy. Each CDR3 is given with its conserved first and last residue. A D gene is named only where the DNA matches it firmly. Some rows have no size entry. The others give once, few or many, or a class for an expanded clone.

v_gene	abundance	d_gene	j_gene	CDR3nt	CDR3aa
TRBV11-1	many	.	TRBJ2-7	TGTGCCAGCAGCGGGGACGGATCCTACGAGCAGTACTTC	CASSGDGSYEQYF
TRBV28	many	.	TRBJ1-1	TGTGCCAGCAGCCCCCCGGCTACTGAAGCTTTCTTT	CASSPPATEAFF
TRBV12-3/TRBV12-4	many	.	TRBJ2-5	TGTGCCAGCAGTTTAGGGCCTAGCGACCAAGAGACCCAGTACTTC	CASSLGPSDQETQYF
TRBV18	many	.	TRBJ1-5	TGTGCCAGCTCACCGTGGCAGAGCAATCAGCCCCAGCATTTT	CASSPWQSNQPQHF
TRBV4-1	few	TRBD2	TRBJ2-7	TGCGCCAGCAGCCAAGAATTAGGAAGTAGTACTAGCGGATTTGAGTACGAGCAGTACTTC	CASSQELGSSTSGFEYEQYF
TRBV7-2	many	.	TRBJ2-7	TGTGCCAGCAGCTTCGCGGGGGCCCGACCCTACGAGCAGTACTTC	CASSFAGARPYEQYF
TRBV7-9	.	.	TRBJ1-1	TGTGCCAGCAGCCAAGGACGGACCATGAACACTGAAGCTTTCTTT	CASSQGRTMNTEAFF
TRBV11-2	.	TRBD1	TRBJ1-1	TGTGCCAGCAGCTTAGGGGTCGTAGGCAGGGGGAGGTCTGAAGCTTTCTTT	CASSLGVVGRGRSEAFF
TRBV28	once	TRBD1	TRBJ1-2	TGTGCCAGCAGTGACTCGGCGGGACAGGGAACCTATGGCTACACCTTC	CASSDSAGQGTYGYTF
TRBV19	many	.	TRBJ1-2	TGTGCCATTCAGTTGGACCGCCCTATGGTTGGCTACACCTTC	CAIQLDRPMVGYTF
TRBV7-3	many	.	TRBJ2-2	TGTGCCAGCAGCTTGGACCGGGACACAGCGAACACCGGGGAGCTGTTTTTT	CASSLDRDTANTGELFF
TRBV7-8	.	TRBD1	TRBJ2-2	TGTGCCAGCAGCTTCCAGGGGGCCGCGAACACCGGGGAGCTGTTTTTT	CASSFQGAANTGELFF
TRBV6-1	many	.	TRBJ2-4	TGTGCCAGCAGTGAAGCGGCAGGGGCGCGGAACATTCAGTACTTC	CASSEAAGARNIQYF
TRBV6-1	once	TRBD2	TRBJ2-7	TGTGCCAGCAGTGAATCGGGGGAGGGCCCCTACGAGCAGTACTTC	CASSESGEGPYEQYF
TRBV20-1	many	.	TRBJ1-2	TGCAGTGCTAGAACCACAGGGATGGAAGGCTACACCTTC	CSARTTGMEGYTF
TRBV9	.	.	TRBJ1-2	TGTGCCAGCAGCGTACAGGGAGGGTACTATGGCTACACCTTC	CASSVQGGYYGYTF
TRBV30	many	TRBD1	TRBJ1-6	TGTGCCTGGAGTGTGGACAGGGTAGACTCACCCCTCCACTTT	CAWSVDRVDSPLHF
TRBV9	many	TRBD1	TRBJ1-3	TGTGCCAGCAGCCTCCAGAGCCAGGGGGGGGTCTCTGGAAACACCATATATTTT	CASSLQSQGGVSGNTIYF
TRBV7-2	many	.	TRBJ2-7	TGTGCCAGCAGCTTGGGCGGCTATAAAGTATACGAGCAGTACTTC	CASSLGGYKVYEQYF
TRBV7-4	many	TRBD1	TRBJ1-1	TGTGCCAGCAGCCTAATGGGACAGGGGGCTAGGATGAACACTGAAGCTTTCTTT	CASSLMGQGARMNTEAFF
TRBV5-1	.	.	TRBJ2-7	TGCGCCAGCAGCTTGGATGGAGGGTTGTGGGACGAGCAGTACTTC	CASSLDGGLWDEQYF
TRBV4-1	many	.	TRBJ1-1	TGCGCCAGCAGCCAAGCCCAGAAAATGAACACTGAAGCTTTCTTT	CASSQAQKMNTEAFF
TRBV12-3/TRBV12-4	.	TRBD2	TRBJ2-2	TGTGCCAGCAGTACTAGCGTCAGCGGGGAGCTGTTTTTT	CASSTSVSGELFF
TRBV20-1	many	TRBD1	TRBJ1-1	TGCAGTACTAAACGACAGGGATCCGTCACTGAAGCTTTCTTT	CSTKRQGSVTEAFF
TRBV9	many	TRBD1	TRBJ1-5	TGTGCCAGCAGCGCATACAGGGGAATTGTTAAGCAGCCCCAGCATTTT	CASSAYRGIVKQPQHF
TRBV7-9	many	.	TRBJ1-1	TGTGCCAGCAGCTTAGTTATCGACACTGAAGCTTTCTTT	CASSLVIDTEAFF
TRBV7-9	many	.	TRBJ2-5	TGTGCCAGCAGCTTACCCCGAAGGTTAGGGGAGACCCAGTACTTC	CASSLPRRLGETQYF
TRBV7-6	many	TRBD1	TRBJ1-1	TGTGCCAGCAGCCAGAGACAGGGGGCGAGTCTGGATCCTGAAGCTTTCTTT	CASSQRQGASLDPEAFF
TRBV12-3/TRBV12-4	.	.	TRBJ1-3	TGTGCCAGGGGCACCATATATTTT	CARGTIYF
TRBV11-1	many	.	TRBJ2-2	TGTGCCAGCAGCTTGTACAGAAACACCGGGGAGCTGTTTTTT	CASSLYRNTGELFF
TRBV10-3	many	.	TRBJ2-5	TGTGCCATCAGTGAGCAAATAGGGGGTGACCGGGAGACCCAGTACTTC	CAISEQIGGDRETQYF
TRBV19	many	.	TRBJ2-7	TGTGCCAGTAGTCCCTCGAGGCTAGGGTCCTACGAGCAGTACTTC	CASSPSRLGSYEQYF
TRBV12-3/TRBV12-4	many	.	TRBJ2-2	TGTGCCAGCAGTTTATATGGGCGGGGGGAGCTGTTTTTT	CASSLYGRGELFF
TRBV28	many	.	TRBJ1-2	TGTGCCAGCACCCATTTATCAGGAAACTATGGCTACACCTTC	CASTHLSGNYGYTF
TRBV30	.	.	TRBJ2-2	TGTGCCTGGAGCAGCCAGAACACCGGGGAGCTGTTTTTT	CAWSSQNTGELFF
TRBV12-3/TRBV12-4	many	.	TRBJ1-5	TGTGCCAGCAGTTTAAACAGGGTGGGCCAAAATAGCAATCAGCCCCAGCATTTT	CASSLNRVGQNSNQPQHF
TRBV20-1	many	TRBD1	TRBJ1-5	TGCAGTGCTCGTGCCGACAGGGGACTAGGTCAGCCCCAGCATTTT	CSARADRGLGQPQHF
TRBV5-1	many	.	TRBJ2-7	TGCGCCAGCAGCTTGATCTGGGCAGGTGACTACGAGCAGTACTTC	CASSLIWAGDYEQYF
TRBV6-2/TRBV6-3	many	.	TRBJ2-7	TGTGCCAGCAGTTACTTAGCTGGGGATACCTACGAGCAGTACTTC	CASSYLAGDTYEQYF
TRBV28	.	TRBD1	TRBJ2-5	TGTGCCAGCAGTTGGCACAGGGGTGGGGGCGGAGAGACCCAGTACTTC	CASSWHRGGGGETQYF